The clone carrying this TCR beta chain has a count of ten or more. Antigen: not known. The TCRbeta library incorporated unique molecular identifiers. TCRdb re-derived calls from the PCR reads in MiXCR, one entry per CDR3 protein. Of about 460,000 distinct CDR3 sequences listed, 8% to 11% were seen once; the top ten hold around 2.2%. The data were taken from a study of T-cell reconstitution after alpha-beta-depleted transplantation in children. Study-level findings and limits: Several hundred expanded graft clones reportedly gave rise to the alpha-beta T cells present about two months after transplant. T-cell counts and diversity at one year following transplant were attributed mainly to newly produced T cells. Recipient T cells and thymic progenitors that survived were the source of the high TCRbeta diversity seen at day 60 in some patients.

Germline CDR1 reads MNHEY; CDR2 reads SMNVEV (reference sequence). The length of the CDR3 is 16 residues. Trimming removed 5 bases at V and 6 bases at J, with 20 bases between. The source material was PBMCs, sampled before TCRalphabeta/CD19-depleted stem cell transplant. This receptor was taken from a child under 10 years old with inherited bone marrow failure, due to receive a stem cell transplant. The chain employs TRBV27 and TRBJ2-1; the D call may be TRBD1 or TRBD2 (6 bases each). The CDR3 region has the DNA TGTGCCAGCAGTCCGAGTAGCGGAAACAGGGCCAATGAGCAGTTCTTC. Translation: CASSPSSGNRANEQFF.